A selection of T cell receptor beta chains follows, all from one sample in a study of regulatory T cells in long-lasting Graves disease. TCRdb called the multiplex PCR reads again in MiXCR, with one record for every CDR3 protein. The sample carries 500,000 to 800,000 distinct CDR3 sequences, about 30% recorded once. The sample here was peripheral blood mononuclear cells (PBMCs), taken when the disease was refractory, from a patient treated with antithyroid drugs. All receptors derive from a female donor with Graves disease. CDR3s include the opening cysteine and the closing phenylalanine or tryptophan. A D gene is named only where the DNA matches it firmly. Only part of the rows carry a size: once, few, many, or a class if the clone is expanded.

TRBJ1-1	TRBV28	17	TRBD1	.	CASSRGRGQGGHTEAFF	TGTGCCAGCAGCCGGGGTAGGGGACAGGGGGGGCACACTGAAGCTTTCTTT
TRBJ2-5	TRBV12-3/TRBV12-4	14	.	many	CASSFSGWEETQYF	TGTGCCAGCAGTTTCTCGGGATGGGAAGAGACCCAGTACTTC
TRBJ1-5	TRBV6-1	17	.	few	CASSETLSGESNQPQHF	TGTGCCAGCAGTGAGACCCTTTCAGGGGAGAGCAATCAGCCCCAGCATTTT
TRBJ2-7	TRBV11-3	13	.	few	CASSFNGRGEQYF	TGTGCCAGCAGCTTTAACGGTCGCGGGGAGCAGTACTTC
TRBJ2-7	TRBV5-1	14	.	.	CASSLDGGEGEQYF	TGCGCCAGCAGCTTGGACGGGGGTGAGGGCGAGCAGTACTTC
TRBJ1-6	TRBV28	16	TRBD1	once	CASITAGRGHNPPLHF	TGTGCCAGCATTACCGCGGGCAGGGGGCATAATCCACCCCTCCACTTT
TRBJ1-6	TRBV6-9	15	TRBD1	.	CASSYGTDYNSPLHF	TGTGCCAGCAGTTACGGGACAGACTATAATTCACCCCTCCACTTT
TRBJ1-5	TRBV2	15	.	.	CASSGRGWGNQPQHF	TGTGCCAGCAGTGGCAGGGGTTGGGGCAATCAGCCCCAGCATTTT
TRBJ2-5	TRBV6-1	16	.	many	CASRREDRSGKETQYF	TGTGCCAGCCGAAGAGAGGACAGGAGCGGGAAGGAGACCCAGTACTTC
TRBJ1-1	TRBV7-3	15	.	.	CASSLIMGLNTEAFF	TGTGCCAGCAGCTTAATTATGGGGCTGAACACTGAAGCTTTCTTT
TRBJ1-2	TRBV6-1	15	TRBD1	.	CASSEGQGLSYGYTF	TGTGCCAGCAGTGAAGGACAGGGGCTGAGCTATGGCTACACCTTC
TRBJ2-7	TRBV28	15	.	few	CASTYRGASTYEQYF	TGTGCCAGCACCTACCGGGGGGCAAGTACCTACGAGCAGTACTTC
TRBJ1-5	TRBV28	14	.	few	CASSLIRVSQPQHF	TGTGCCAGCAGTTTAATCAGGGTGAGTCAGCCCCAGCATTTT
TRBJ1-2	TRBV12-3/TRBV12-4	16	.	.	CASSFKGHRDTEGYTF	TGTGCCAGCAGTTTTAAGGGGCACAGGGACACGGAAGGCTACACCTTC
TRBJ1-1	TRBV2	14	.	.	CASSVGQKNTEAFF	TGTGCCAGCAGCGTCGGACAGAAGAACACTGAAGCTTTCTTT
TRBJ1-4	TRBV20-1	15	.	many	CSASSRVSAREKLFF	TGCAGTGCTAGTTCCCGGGTCAGCGCAAGAGAAAAACTGTTTTTT
TRBJ1-1	TRBV6-1	15	TRBD1	few	CASSEGQRRNTEAFF	TGTGCCAGCAGTGAGGGACAGCGACGGAACACTGAAGCTTTCTTT
TRBJ1-2	TRBV6-1	13	.	.	CASKSTANYGYTF	TGTGCCAGCAAGTCAACCGCCAACTATGGCTACACCTTC
TRBJ2-4	TRBV14	19	TRBD2	few	CASSRSIAGTSGSWNIQYF	TGTGCCAGCAGCCGCAGTATCGCCGGGACTAGCGGGAGTTGGAACATTCAGTACTTC
TRBJ1-1	TRBV6-1	13	.	few	CASSERQGSEAFF	TGTGCCAGCAGTGAAAGGCAGGGCTCTGAAGCTTTCTTT
TRBJ2-7	TRBV7-2	16	TRBD2	few	CASSLGGGRAAYEQYF	TGTGCCAGCAGCTTAGGAGGCGGGAGGGCCGCCTACGAGCAGTACTTC
TRBJ1-6	TRBV6-1	15	TRBD1	many	CASSPPGGSGSPLHF	TGTGCCAGCAGCCCCCCAGGGGGCAGTGGGTCACCCCTCCACTTT
TRBJ1-2	TRBV2	15	.	many	CASSERGLANYGYTF	TGTGCCAGCAGTGAAAGGGGATTAGCTAACTATGGCTACACCTTC
TRBJ2-7	TRBV7-9	15	TRBD1	few	CASSLGQGKPYEQYF	TGTGCCAGCAGCTTAGGACAGGGGAAGCCCTACGAGCAGTACTTC
TRBJ2-4	TRBV12-3/TRBV12-4	15	TRBD1	.	CASSPGGLTKNIQYF	TGTGCCAGCAGTCCAGGGGGCTTGACCAAAAACATTCAGTACTTC
TRBJ1-4	TRBV5-1	14	TRBD1	many	CASSAGQDYEKLFF	TGCGCCAGCAGCGCAGGACAGGACTATGAAAAACTGTTTTTT
TRBJ1-1	TRBV6-1	14	.	many	CASYTWGKNTEAFF	TGTGCCAGCTATACCTGGGGGAAGAACACTGAAGCTTTCTTT
TRBJ1-1	TRBV2	15	TRBD1	.	CASTTGGIRGTEAFF	TGTGCCAGCACTACAGGGGGTATTAGGGGCACTGAAGCTTTCTTT
TRBJ1-5	TRBV19	14	.	.	CASTTLGTNQPQHF	TGTGCCAGTACCACCTTGGGGACAAATCAGCCCCAGCATTTT
TRBJ1-1	TRBV6-9	15	.	few	CASSYSNRANTEAFF	TGTGCCAGCAGTTACTCCAACAGAGCGAACACTGAAGCTTTCTTT
TRBJ2-3	TRBV10-3	11	TRBD2	few	CAISPGGTQYF	TGTGCCATCAGTCCCGGGGGGACGCAGTATTTT
TRBJ1-1	TRBV6-1	15	TRBD1	.	CASSPSTGPTSEAFF	TGTGCCAGCAGTCCGTCGACAGGGCCAACGTCTGAAGCTTTCTTT
TRBJ1-1	TRBV20-1	15	.	.	CSASPPGGLFTEAFF	TGCAGTGCTAGTCCCCCTGGTGGGCTGTTCACTGAAGCTTTCTTT
TRBJ1-3	TRBV5-4	15	.	.	CASSLSQGPGNTIYF	TGTGCCAGCAGCTTGTCTCAGGGTCCAGGAAACACCATATATTTT
TRBJ2-5	TRBV10-1	13	TRBD1	.	CASSPDREKTQYF	TGCGCCAGCAGTCCCGACAGGGAAAAGACCCAGTACTTC
TRBJ1-2	TRBV18	11	.	many	CASSTNYGYTF	TGTGCCAGCAGCACGAACTATGGCTACACCTTC
TRBJ1-1	TRBV29-1	12	.	few	CSVVNRATEAFF	TGCAGCGTTGTGAACAGGGCCACTGAAGCTTTCTTT
TRBJ2-2	TRBV6-1	15	TRBD1	few	CASRGQGAGTGELFF	TGTGCCAGCAGGGGACAGGGCGCCGGTACCGGGGAGCTGTTTTTT
TRBJ2-5	TRBV19	14	.	.	CASSVGVGQETQYF	TGTGCCAGTAGTGTGGGGGTGGGCCAAGAGACCCAGTACTTC
TRBJ2-2	TRBV7-3	17	TRBD2	few	CASSPRGAGVNTGELFF	TGTGCCAGCAGCCCTCGTGGAGCGGGAGTGAACACCGGGGAGCTGTTTTTT
TRBJ2-5	TRBV6-1	12	.	.	CDPFGGDETQYF	TGTGACCCGTTCGGGGGAGATGAGACCCAGTACTTC
TRBJ1-1	TRBV20-1	13	TRBD1	.	CSASTDRATEAFF	TGCAGTGCTAGTACCGACAGGGCGACTGAAGCTTTCTTT
TRBJ2-7	TRBV29-1	13	TRBD1	.	CSVGTGGPYEQCF	TGCAGCGTTGGGACAGGGGGACCCTACGAGCAGTGCTTC
TRBJ1-2	TRBV12-3/TRBV12-4	13	.	few	CASIGITHYGYTF	TGTGCCAGCATAGGGATAACACACTATGGCTACACCTTC
TRBJ2-7	TRBV2	15	.	many	CASSLTGALTYEQYF	TGTGCCAGCAGCCTCACGGGGGCTCTTACTTACGAGCAGTACTTC
TRBJ1-1	TRBV5-1	14	TRBD1	.	CASRGTGISAEAFF	TGCGCCAGCAGGGGGACAGGGATTAGTGCTGAAGCTTTCTTT
TRBJ1-5	TRBV6-1	15	TRBD1	many	CATMARTGANQPQHF	TGTGCCACTATGGCCAGGACAGGGGCCAATCAGCCCCAGCATTTT